The 4 T cell receptor beta chains listed next were all sequenced from one sample in a study of tissue T cells after allogeneic stem cell transplantation. The data were produced by immunoSEQ multiplex PCR, yet TCRdb's version contains in-frame clones alone and is incomplete. The table includes around 3,100 clones, around 42% detected once. Time point given: mouse harvest day 14 after allogeneic transplant. Each mouse received 10^7 T-cell-depleted marrow cells plus 10^6 splenic CD5+ T cells by tail vein. The material sequenced was gut tissue. Receptors were obtained from a female BALB/c mouse given C57BL/6 T cells with graft-versus-host disease after an allogeneic hematopoietic cell transplant.

On this clone itself: Mouse germline and gene names are used. The CDR3 end is not reached by the read, which stops 1 residue before it; the germline J gene fills it in. The chain carries TRBV23 and TRBJ2-7; TRBD2 is the table's D call, not checked against the DNA. The CDR3 has 14 amino acids. Per the germline V gene, CDR1 is KGHTA and CDR2 is FQNQQP. CDR3 in amino acids: CSSSHDWGGYEQYF. CDR3 DNA, as far as it was read: TGCTCCAGCAGTCATGACTGGGGGGGCTATGAACAGTAC.

In the case of this clone: Gene names refer to mouse genes. The read stops 1 residue short of the end of the CDR3; the missing end is completed from the germline J gene. The rearrangement uses TRBV26 and TRBJ2-4, with TRBD1 matching over 10 bases. CDR1 is KGHPV and CDR2 is FQNQEV in the germline V gene (reference sequence). The CDR3 length is 16 residues. V shed 6 bases, J shed 1 base, and the junction held 7 bases outside the gene matches. The chain's CDR3 is CASRLTGGGGQNTLYF. The DNA read from the CDR3 is TGTGCCAGCAGACTGACAGGGGGCGGAGGTCAAAACACCTTGTAC.

Concerning this clone: Gene names denote mouse genes. CDR3 in amino acids: CASSQEGGGPETLYF. The CDR3 bases that were read are TGTGCCAGCAGCCAAGAGGGGGGGGGCCCAGAAACGCTGTAT. V is TRBV5 and J is TRBJ2-3, with 8 bases matching TRBD2. The CDR3 goes on 1 residue after the read ends, and that part is filled in from the germline J gene. The CDR3 totals 15 residues. Germline-derived CDR1 and CDR2 are LGHNA and YNLKQL (reference sequence). The trim removed 0 bases at V and 4 bases at J, leaving 3 bases unmatched.

This clone showed up just a few times. Any gene name here is a mouse gene name. The read gets to within 1 residue of the CDR3 end, and the germline J gene fills in the rest. The rearrangement links TRBV26 to TRBJ2-3; the D is unclear. The germline CDR1 and CDR2 sequences are KGHPV and FQNQEV (reference sequence). CDR3 length equals 11 residues. The germline V and J ends were trimmed by 0 bases and 9 bases, with 4 bases remaining between them. This CDR3 reads CASSLSKTLYF. The DNA read from the CDR3 is TGTGCCAGCAGTCTGTCGAAGACGCTGTAT.